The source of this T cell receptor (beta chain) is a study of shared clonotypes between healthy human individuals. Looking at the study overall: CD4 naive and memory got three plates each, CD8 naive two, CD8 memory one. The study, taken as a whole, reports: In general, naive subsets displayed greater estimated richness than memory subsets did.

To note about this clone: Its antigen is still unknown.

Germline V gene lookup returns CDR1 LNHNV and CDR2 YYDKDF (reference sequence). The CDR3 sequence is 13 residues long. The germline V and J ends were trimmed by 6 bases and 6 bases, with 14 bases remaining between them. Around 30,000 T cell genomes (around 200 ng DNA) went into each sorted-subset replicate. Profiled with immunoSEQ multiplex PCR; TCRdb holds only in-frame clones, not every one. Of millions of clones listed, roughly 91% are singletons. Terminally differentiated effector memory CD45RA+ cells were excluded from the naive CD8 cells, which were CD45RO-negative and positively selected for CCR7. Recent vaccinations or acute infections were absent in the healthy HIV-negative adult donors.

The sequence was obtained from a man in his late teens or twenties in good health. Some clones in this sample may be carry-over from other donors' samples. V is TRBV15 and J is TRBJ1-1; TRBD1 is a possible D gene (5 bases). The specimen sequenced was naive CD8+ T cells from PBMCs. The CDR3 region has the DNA TGTGCCACCAGGGTTTCAGGGAGCGCTGAAGCTTTCTTT. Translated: CATRVSGSAEAFF. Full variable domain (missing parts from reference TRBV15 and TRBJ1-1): DAMVIQNPRYQVTQFGKPVTLSCSQTLNHNVMYWYQQKSSQAPKLLFHYYDKDFNNEADTPDNFQSRRPNTSFCFLDIRSPGLGDTAMYLCATRVSGSAEAFFGQGTRLTVV.